The present T cell receptor beta chain was sequenced within a study of monozygotic twins with inflammatory bowel disease. Germline assignment: CDR1 MDHEN and CDR2 SYDVKM. This CDR3 comprises 14 residues. Reprocessing the 5' RACE reads, TCRdb reports a single entry for every CDR3 protein and omits DNA. The sample includes approximately 400,000 distinct CDR3 sequences. V and J are TRBV28 and TRBJ1-5; TCRdb outputs TRBD1, but without DNA this stays unchecked. Specimen: blood. The sequence was obtained from a human donor with ulcerative colitis or Crohn's disease, or a healthy co-twin of an affected twin (not recorded which). The CDR3 is CASSPGQIISPQHF.